This T cell receptor (beta chain) was recorded in a study of shared clonotypes between healthy human individuals (dated by TCRdb to 2020 to 2022). Broadly, across the study: The cohort included three men and a couple of women between 18 and 49 years of age. Blood TCR repertoires of a handful of healthy adults were deeply sequenced to estimate repertoire size and the extent of clonotype sharing between individuals. To increase sequencing depth and limit assay-specific biases, different laboratories used diverse techniques to prepare libraries and sequence TCR repertoires. Between about 0.8 and 8.9 billion PBMCs per donor were obtained by leukapheresis.

The donors were healthy, HIV-negative adults who had no recently reported acute infections or vaccinations. Only Caucasian adults living in Nashville, Tennessee, USA were represented among the donors. For unsorted samples, 90 million or so PBMCs were counted and genomic DNA was extracted with the QIAamp DNA Blood Mini kit. After blood collection by leukapheresis, PBMCs were isolated using Ficoll-Histopaque density gradient centrifugation and then cryopreserved in the vapor phase of liquid nitrogen. TCR CDR3 regions were amplified from genomic DNA by multiplex PCR using the deep immunoSEQ assay. Extracted genomic DNA from each cell subset was spread evenly across all wells of several immunoSEQ 96-well plates, with each plate serving as a replicate. For unsorted PBMC, approximately 0.3 ug genomic DNA, equal to roughly 33,000 T cell genomes, was loaded into each replicate PCR. Ten immunoSEQ deep assay plates were used to sequence the unsorted PBMC genomic DNA. Purified libraries were quantified with a Qubit 3.0 fluorometer, sized on a Bioanalyzer 2100, and re-quantified with the KAPA Library Quantification kit. Each immunoSEQ 96-well plate was sequenced on its own single-read 150-cycle Illumina NextSeq 550 flow cell. In the original analysis: Because the immunoSEQ output included only junctional sequences and no quality scores, the filtering could not be the same as the filtering used for full-length reads. To assign V/J genes and CDR3, sequences were annotated using PyIR, a Python wrapper for IgBLAST v1.9, with IMGT germline references. Reads were filtered out if the reads had weak V/J assignments (E-value above 1e-6), no CDR3, stop codons, out-of-frame junctions, or ambiguous translated residues. A V3J clonotype was defined by an identical inferred V gene, J gene, and CDR3 amino acid sequence. To compute the percentage overlap between repertoires, the number of shared unique clonotypes was divided by the size of the smaller repertoire. Richness of each repertoire was evaluated using RTK rarefaction, the Chao1 estimator, and Recon v2.1 estimates of unobserved clonotypes. TCRdb mirrors the immuneACCESS table, restricted to in-frame sequences. Some clones are absent from its copies; in checked studies, under half trace to an unresolved V gene, and the reason for the others is unknown. V, J and clone size reflect that table, while D and trimming were determined from the DNA. This sample is represented by roughly 500,000 clones; around 78% of them were singletons. The biggest ten clones account for around 13% of the sample.

The full study reports these points: Based on pairwise subsampling, the degree of clonotype sharing among donors was expected to be affected by sequencing depth. Because the study included a small number of donors, the genetic and exposure-history diversity represented was limited. Only blood was sampled, and tissue TCR repertoires likely differ from those in blood.

As for this clone: Its antigen is not yet known. Base qualities are missing; no much larger clone stands one base away.

The V and J ends are trimmed by 5 bases and 5 bases, leaving 13 bases between them. The germline V gene (reference sequence) yields SEHNR for CDR1 and FQNEAQ for CDR2. Spanning cysteine to phenylalanine, the CDR3 consists of 14 amino acids. The retained sequence is limited to the CDR3, 42 bases, with the frame set at the first base. What was sequenced was PBMCs. The source is a woman aged 40 to 55 in good health. Some clones in this sample may be carry-over from other donors' samples. The chain employs TRBV7-9 and TRBJ1-5, with TRBD1 perhaps the D gene, on 5 matching bases. The sequence in DNA is TGTGCCAGCAGCGCAGGGTGGATGGATCAGCCCCAGCATTTT. Its protein reads: CASSAGWMDQPQHF.